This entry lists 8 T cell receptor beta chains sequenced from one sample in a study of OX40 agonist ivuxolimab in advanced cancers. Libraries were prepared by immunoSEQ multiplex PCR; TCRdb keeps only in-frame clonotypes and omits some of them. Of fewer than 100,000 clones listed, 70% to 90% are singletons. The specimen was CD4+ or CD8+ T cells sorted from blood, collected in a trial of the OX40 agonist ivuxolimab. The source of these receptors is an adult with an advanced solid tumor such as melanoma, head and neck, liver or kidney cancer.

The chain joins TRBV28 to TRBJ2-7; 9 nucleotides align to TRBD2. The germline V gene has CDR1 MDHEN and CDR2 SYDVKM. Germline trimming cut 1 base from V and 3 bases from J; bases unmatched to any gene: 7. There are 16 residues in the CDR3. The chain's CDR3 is CASSLSASGEGYEQYF. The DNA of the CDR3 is TGTGCCAGCAGTTTATCGGCTAGCGGGGAGGGCTACGAGCAGTACTTC.

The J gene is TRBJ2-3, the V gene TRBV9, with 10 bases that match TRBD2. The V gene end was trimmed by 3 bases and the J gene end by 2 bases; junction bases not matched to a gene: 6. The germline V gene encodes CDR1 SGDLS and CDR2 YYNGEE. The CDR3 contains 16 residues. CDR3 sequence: CASSGQLAGVTDTQYF. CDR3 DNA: TGTGCCAGCAGCGGACAGCTAGCGGGGGTCACAGATACGCAGTATTTT.

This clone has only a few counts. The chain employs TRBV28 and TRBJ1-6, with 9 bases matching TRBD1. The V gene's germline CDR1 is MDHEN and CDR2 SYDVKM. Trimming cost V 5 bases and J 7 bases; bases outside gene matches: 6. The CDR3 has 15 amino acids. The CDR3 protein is CASSAPGQGNSPLHF. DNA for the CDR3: TGTGCCAGCAGTGCCCCCGGACAGGGGAATTCACCCCTCCACTTT.

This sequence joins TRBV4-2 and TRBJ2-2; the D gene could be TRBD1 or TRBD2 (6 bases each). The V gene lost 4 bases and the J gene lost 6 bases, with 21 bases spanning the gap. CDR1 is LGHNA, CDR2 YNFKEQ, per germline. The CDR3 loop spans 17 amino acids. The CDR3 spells CASSPPVGGSSSGELFF. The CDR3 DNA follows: TGTGCCAGCAGCCCCCCAGTGGGGGGCTCATCATCCGGGGAGCTGTTTTTT.

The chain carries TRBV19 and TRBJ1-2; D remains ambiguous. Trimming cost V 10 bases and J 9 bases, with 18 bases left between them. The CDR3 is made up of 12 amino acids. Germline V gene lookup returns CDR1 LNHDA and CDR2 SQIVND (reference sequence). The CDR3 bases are TGTGCCACCTTACGGGAGCCGGGGAGCTACACCTTC. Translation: CATLREPGSYTF.

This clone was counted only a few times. The CDR3 DNA follows: TGTGCCAGCAGCTTAGCGCTTGGTACCTACAATGAGCAGTTCTTC. Its protein product is CASSLALGTYNEQFF. This rearrangement joins TRBV7-2 to TRBJ2-1; D not certain. V lost 0 bases to trimming and J lost 2 bases, with 8 bases between them. Germline CDR1 reads SGHTA; CDR2 reads FQGNSA. The CDR3 consists of 15 residues. The variable domain in full, with the rest retrieved from reference TRBV7-2 and TRBJ2-1, is GAGVSQSPSNKVTEKGKDVELRCDPISGHTALYWYRQSLGQGLEFLIYFQGNSAPDKSGLPSDRFSAERTGGSVSTLTIQRTQQEDSAVYLCASSLALGTYNEQFFGPGTRLTVL.

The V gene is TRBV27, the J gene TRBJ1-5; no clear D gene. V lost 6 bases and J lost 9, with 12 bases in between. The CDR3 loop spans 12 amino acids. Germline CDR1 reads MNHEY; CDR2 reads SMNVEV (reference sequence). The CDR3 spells CASSLYEGPQHF. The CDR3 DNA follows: TGTGCCAGCAGCCTATACGAAGGGCCCCAGCATTTT.

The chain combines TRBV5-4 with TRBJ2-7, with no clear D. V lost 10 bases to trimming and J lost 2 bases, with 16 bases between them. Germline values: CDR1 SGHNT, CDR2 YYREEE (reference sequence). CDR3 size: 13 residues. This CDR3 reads CAYGIRVAYEQYF. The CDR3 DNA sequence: TGTGCCTACGGCATTAGGGTGGCCTACGAGCAGTACTTC.